This T cell receptor beta chain comes out of a study of blood T cell repertoires in COVID-19. The overall study: PBMCs, B-cell-depleted T cells, or T cells provided the cDNA or gDNA that made up the material.

The CDR3 spans 13 residues. With 2 bases removed from V and 3 bases from J, the gap between germline ends came to 8 bases. Looked up from germline, CDR1 is SGHVS and CDR2 is FQNEAQ. Some clones are missing from TCRdb's copy, which holds only in-frame ones; the method was immunoSEQ multiplex PCR. The table has 200,000 to 250,000 clones, roughly 86% seen once; the top ten hold roughly 2.6%. Material: peripheral blood. The chain has TRBV7-8 and TRBJ2-7, with a possible D match to TRBD2 (5 bases). This TCR came from a woman aged 60-70 years with acute or convalescent COVID-19. The CDR3 DNA reads TGTGCCAGCAGCTTAAGGACTGGCTACGAGCAGTACTTC. This codes for CASSLRTGYEQYF. Drawing the rest from reference TRBV7-8 and TRBJ2-7, the complete variable domain is GAGVSQSPRYKVAKRGQDVALRCDPISGHVSLFWYQQALGQGPEFLTYFQNEAQLDKSGLPSDRFFAERPEGSVSTLKIQRTQQEDSAVYLCASSLRTGYEQYFGPGTRLTVT.